Below, one TCR beta chain is given with its context. Here immunoSEQ multiplex PCR was the method, and the copy in TCRdb shows in-frame clones only, minus some. This table has around 97,000 clones, around 82% appearing once. The CDR3 consists of 12 residues. Trimming stripped 3 bases from V and 4 bases from J, with 6 bases between. Per germline, CDR1 SGHAT and CDR2 FQNNGV. This record comes from a study of blood T cell repertoires in COVID-19. Study-level background: Acute and convalescent COVID-19 samples came from the United States, Italy and Spain. Sample material is recorded as cDNA or gDNA derived from T cells, B-cell-depleted T cells, or PBMCs.

This receptor was obtained from a human donor in a cohort sampled during active or convalescent COVID-19. The sequenced sample consisted of peripheral blood. The chain recombines TRBV11-2 with TRBJ2-5, with no clear D. CDR3 sequence reads: CASSFRRETQYF. The CDR3 nucleotides read TGTGCCAGCAGCTTCAGGCGAGAGACCCAGTACTTC. The whole variable domain, filled in from reference TRBV11-2 and TRBJ2-5, reads EAGVAQSPRYKIIEKRQSVAFWCNPISGHATLYWYQQILGQGPKLLIQFQNNGVVDDSQLPKDRFSAERLKGVDSTLKIQPAKLEDSAVYLCASSFRRETQYFGPGTRLLVL.